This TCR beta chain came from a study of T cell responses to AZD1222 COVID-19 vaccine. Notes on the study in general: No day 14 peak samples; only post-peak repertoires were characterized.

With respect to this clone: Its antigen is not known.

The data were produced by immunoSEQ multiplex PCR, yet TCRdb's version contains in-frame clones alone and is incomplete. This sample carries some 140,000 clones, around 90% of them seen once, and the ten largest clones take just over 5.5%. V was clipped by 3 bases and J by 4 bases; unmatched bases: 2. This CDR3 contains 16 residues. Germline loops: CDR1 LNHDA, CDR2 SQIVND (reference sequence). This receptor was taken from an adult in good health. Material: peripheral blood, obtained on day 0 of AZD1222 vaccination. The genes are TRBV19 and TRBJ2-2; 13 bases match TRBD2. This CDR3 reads CASSMTSGRTTGELFF. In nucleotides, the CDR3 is TGTGCCAGTAGTATGACTAGCGGGAGGACCACCGGGGAGCTGTTTTTT.